This TCR beta chain is drawn from a study of blood T cell repertoires in COVID-19. On the study more broadly: Acute and convalescent COVID-19 specimens originated in the United States, Italy and Spain. T cells, B-cell-depleted T cells, or PBMCs supplied cDNA or gDNA.

J was trimmed by 7 bases and V by 6 bases; bases with no gene match: 7. Per the germline V gene, CDR1 is MNHEY and CDR2 is SVGAGI. This CDR3 comprises 13 residues. Within the 2 weeks before study entry, each person in the exposed group met a COVID-19 case. Some clones are missing from TCRdb's copy, which holds only in-frame ones; the method was immunoSEQ multiplex PCR. Here the sample spans 250,000 to 300,000 clones, around 84% being singletons. Input material: PBMCs or T cells enriched from blood (not recorded which). This chain joins TRBV6-5 and TRBJ1-2; 8 bases are a match to TRBD1. The clonotype comes from a man aged 40-55 years who had been exposed to COVID-19. The CDR3 loop reads CASRDRDGFGYTF. The DNA of the CDR3 is TGTGCCAGCAGGGACAGGGACGGGTTTGGCTACACCTTC.